The entry below describes one T cell receptor beta chain. Original methodology: Nucleated cell number was recorded as an estimate derived from reference gene primer amplification. Assay used: immunoSEQ multiplex PCR; TCRdb lists only in-frame clones, some missing. Clone size and the V and J calls come from that table; the DNA yielded D and trimming. The profile shows about 190,000 clones, around 80% of them singletons. This sample stems from a study of blood T cell repertoires in COVID-19. Turning to the study itself: Specimens from acute and convalescent COVID-19 originated in the United States, Italy and Spain. T cells, B-cell-depleted T cells, or PBMCs provided the cDNA or gDNA that served as material.

This CDR3 is 13 amino acids long. Germline CDR1 is ENHRY and CDR2 is SYGVKD. With 2 bases removed from V and 11 bases from J, the gap between germline ends came to 13 bases. Sequencing input: peripheral blood. This chain links TRBV10-3 with TRBJ1-5; TRBD1 might be the D (6 bases). This sequence was found in a man between 50 and 59 years old with active or convalescent COVID-19. The CDR3 DNA is TGTGCCATCAGTGAGCCAGACAGGCCGTCCCAGCATTTT. It encodes CAISEPDRPSQHF.